This T cell receptor (beta chain) was sequenced during a study of cytomegalovirus exposure and HLA in healthy donors (dated by TCRdb to about 2017). A note on the overall study: An earlier analysis of approximately 640 of the donors reported 250 to 300 Gb of sequence data and roughly 100 million unique TCR beta sequences from about 179 million T cells. To study patterns of TCR occurrence, a later analysis re-analyzed previously published TCR beta repertoires from 600 to 750 donors and added high-resolution HLA genotyping. To predict cytomegalovirus infection status, the study combined high-throughput TCR immunosequencing, statistical association of individual TCRs with disease status, and machine learning. Along with the approximately 620-subject first cohort, a separate validation cohort of over a hundred different subjects was used. An early release covering 550 to 700 HLA-typed donors comprised approximately 290 gigabases of sequencing data and around 85 million unique TCR sequences. A later genetic analysis took genome-wide SNP genotypes for 398 of the 666 donors and used that subset as a discovery cohort. In an earlier analysis of 500 to 650 of the donors, high-throughput TCR beta sequencing was used to judge whether each TCR beta V gene segment behaved as functional or pseudogenic. The number of donors typed differed by locus, with about 620-630 for A, B, C, DRB1 and DQB1, about 500 for DQA1, nearly 610 for DPA1, and around 450 for DPB1. Class I and class II HLA loci were covered by the typing at four-digit resolution. All discovery cohort repertoires had been generated using a single sequencing platform. The study aimed to test whether cataloging public T cell receptors could reveal signatures of past pathogen exposure. Donor age, sex, ethnicity and CMV serostatus were compiled together with the repertoire data. Rather than using new phenotypic data, the later analysis identified candidate immune exposures from TCR beta sequences and from how often those sequences occurred across donors. Four to six DR-DQ haplotypes were handled as single units for association and clustering, since linkage in the cohort was strong. The study profiled the T cell repertoires of 666 subjects by immunosequencing and related them to cytomegalovirus serostatus. Among the roughly 400 genotyped donors, about 85% belonged to the genetic ancestry cluster associated with self-reported Caucasian donors. On average, 235,054 unique TCR beta nucleotide sequences were sequenced per donor among more than 350 genotyped donors of the cohort, with roughly a sixth of those sequences being non-productive.

Remarks on this clone: The antigen it binds to is not known. No much larger clone is present one base from it, and per-base qualities are unavailable.

Counted from cysteine to phenylalanine, this CDR3 has 15 amino acids. Only CDR3 DNA is held: 45 bases, read in frame from base 1. In the germline V gene, CDR1 corresponds to MNHNS and CDR2 to SASEGT. V lost 5 bases and J lost 3 bases, and the count of bases not matched to a germline gene is 8. Libraries were made using the immunoSEQ multiplex PCR assay. For the multiplex PCR, a mixture combining 60 forward primers for TCR Vbeta segments and 13 reverse primers for TCR Jbeta segments was used. A multiplex PCR assay on genomic DNA amplified the CDR3 region of rearranged TCR beta genes. The amplified TCR beta libraries were sequenced on the Illumina HiSeq System as 87-base-pair reads. Processing in the source paper ran as follows. Across the 600 to 700 repertoires, a later analysis counted about 81 million unique TCR beta chains, around 11 million of which were shared by at least two donors. Raw reads were error-corrected and collapsed into unique sequences with a nearest-neighbor algorithm that merged closely related sequences to remove PCR and sequencing errors. CDR3 sequences were aligned to IMGT reference sequences to assign V, D and J gene segments. For a sequence to be retained, at least a six-nucleotide match to both a V gene segment and a J gene segment was required. Rearrangements were called productive when the CDR3 lacked stop codons and stayed in frame with V and J; all others were non-productive. Following IMGT convention, CDR3 was defined as the stretch from the second conserved V-encoded cysteine to the conserved J-encoded phenylalanine. Sequences without an unambiguous match to a single V gene segment were excluded from the earlier analysis of approximately 560 of the donors. An earlier analysis of several hundred of the donors called V segments functional above 56.7% productive rearrangements and segregating when the between-donor standard deviation exceeded 5%. To diagnose cytomegalovirus status from the catalog of TCR beta chain sequences, a statistical classification framework was built. A later analysis assigned V and J genes by comparing TCR nucleotide sequences with IMGT/GENE-DB human TR gene sequences. The TCRdist pipeline was used in a later analysis to assign CDR3 sequences and most-parsimonious VDJ recombination scenarios. In a later analysis, every TCR beta chain was defined by the combination of its CDR3 amino acid sequence and its V-gene family, and reads without a unique V-gene family were dropped. To address suspected cross-contamination and a sequencing artifact, a later analysis removed several hundred highly shared, low-generation-probability nucleotide sequences. A later analysis calculated a clonal expansion index for each public chain from normalized within-repertoire ranks of inferred template counts. A later analysis computed generation probabilities with a VDJ recombination model fitted to out-of-frame rearrangements, and checked the results against IGoR. Hypergeometric tests were used in a later analysis to score TCR-TCR, TCR-HLA and TCR-CMV co-occurrence, with a repertoire-size bias correction applied to the TCR pairs. A later analysis estimated false discovery rates by permuting HLA or CMV assignments 20 times. In a later analysis, co-occurring TCRs were grouped using DBSCAN, and TCRdist sequence similarity was added for clustering within HLA-allele-positive subsets. Repertoires with fewer than 30,000 or more than 120,000 public chains, plus five repertoires with anomalous nucleotide sharing, were excluded from co-occurrence clustering. TCRdb holds this immuneACCESS table with in-frame rearrangements only. Some clones are missing; in checked studies, unresolved V genes explain under half, and the rest has no known cause. For V, J and clone size, that table is used; D and trimming come from the DNA. This sample holds around 200,000 clones; about 81% were observed only once. About 6% of the sample is held by the ten biggest clonotypes.

General findings and caveats noted by the study authors: At a false discovery rate of 0.05, a later analysis linked under 20,000 TCR beta sequences to specific HLA alleles. Most CMV-associated TCR beta chains appeared to be HLA-restricted in a later analysis, and the HLA associations seemed to be driven largely by CMV exposure. Because HLA typing was unavailable for some donors at each locus, only the typed subset was used in association tests. Some 16 rarely observed V segments, including chromosome 9 orphons, were excluded from the earlier analysis of approximately 500 of the donors because counts were too low. Cytomegalovirus status was reported to be diagnosed by the classifier with high specificity and sensitivity in both the original and validation cohorts. A few of the identified cytomegalovirus-associated TCR beta chains were confirmed in vitro to be specific for cytomegalovirus antigens. Because the 87-base-pair reads could not distinguish some IMGT-functional V segments, including TRBV6-2 and TRBV6-3, those segments were excluded. While some public TCRs were present in many individuals, most TCR sequences turned up only very rarely across donors. An association between a missense DCLRE1C variant and V-gene and J-gene trimming of TCR beta chains was found in a later genetic analysis and replicated in an independent cohort. In an earlier analysis of fewer than 700 of the donors, most TCR beta V segments appeared in productive rearrangements about 87% or about 30% of the time, broadly matching IMGT annotations. Only TCR beta chains were sequenced in this cohort, and the absence of alpha or paired-chain data limited detectable features. A further reported finding was that TCR beta sequences accurately predicted the HLA-A and HLA-B alleles for most subjects in the first cohort. The sequencing pipeline was judged likely to have produced a cluster of highly shared sequence variants as a technical artifact. Assigning TCR associations to individual alleles was difficult when HLA alleles, especially DR and DQ, strongly co-occurred. Correlated functional status among segregating V segments might be attributable to linkage disequilibrium, but an unknown experimental factor could not be ruled out. For the cohort, immune exposure information was limited to CMV serostatus. In a later analysis, several top co-occurrence clusters were reported to appear linked to parvovirus B19, influenza, CMV and Epstein-Barr virus. According to the authors, the approach could potentially be generalized to other disease states and immunological phenotypes. According to a later genetic analysis, donors in an Asian-associated ancestry cluster had fewer N-insertions in productive TCRs than the approximately 670-donor mean. The presence/absence analyses assumed that sequencing depth was roughly uniform across donors, and that assumption may not be true. Compared with equally common non-associated chains, HLA-associated TCR beta chains in a later analysis were more clonally expanded and had lower generation probabilities. The study listed approximately 150 TCR beta chains as associated with cytomegalovirus. According to a later analysis, TCR association rates differed among HLA loci, with DRB1 alleles showing the most associated TCRs and HLA-C alleles showing the fewest.

The cohort was made up of approximately 670 healthy bone marrow donors. All cohort members were sampled while nominally healthy, although unrecorded immune exposures were likely present. The donor tested CMV seropositive, placing the donor among the 289 seropositive members of the cohort. Each donor provided a peripheral blood sample, and peripheral blood mononuclear cells were used for TCR beta sequencing. Genomic DNA extraction from the blood cell samples was performed with the Qiagen DNeasy Blood Extraction Kit. The specimen was PBMCs. The sequence came from a man aged 40-49 years in good health and CMV-seropositive. This receptor chain uses TRBV6-1 and TRBJ1-1, with TRBD1 matching 8 junction bases. The CDR3 reads CASSTGDRGYTEAFF. Here is the DNA: TGTGCCAGCAGTACTGGAGACAGGGGATACACTGAAGCTTTCTTT.